The text below deals with one T cell receptor beta chain. Some clones are missing from TCRdb's copy, which holds only in-frame ones; the method was immunoSEQ multiplex PCR. This repertoire shows around 130,000 clones, roughly 90% found once; its top ten account for almost 40%. These data come from a study of control samples from healthy donors and cancer patients. The germline CDR1 and CDR2 sequences are DFQATT and SNEGSKA (reference sequence). The V end was cut by 2 bases, the J end by 5 bases, with 0 bases between. The CDR3 has 10 amino acids. The chain joins TRBV20-1 to TRBJ1-4; no firm D call. The TCR was taken from a man in his forties or fifties in good health. The specimen was blood. In DNA, the CDR3 is TGCAGTGCTAGAAATGAAAAACTGTTTTTT. Translation gives CSARNEKLFF.